This T cell receptor beta chain was found in a study of shared clonotypes between healthy human individuals. Note on this clone: The identical CDR3 is also encoded by other nucleotide sequences in the sample.

The CDR3 runs to 11 residues. V was cut by 5 bases and J by 3 bases, with 1 base left in between. Germline V CDR1 and CDR2: SNHLY, FYNNEI. Sequenced by immunoSEQ multiplex PCR; TCRdb stores in-frame clones only, minus some. The repertoire holds about 680,000 clones, about three quarters seen once, with roughly 1.9% in the top ten. This chain connects TRBV2 to TRBJ1-4, with D uncertain. The source of this sequence is a woman younger than 45 in good health. The sample was memory CD4+ T cells sorted from blood. Described subset: CD45RA-negative fraction. CDR3 sequence (DNA): TGTGCCAGCAGTTCTAATGAAAAACTGTTTTTT. Translated, it gives CASSSNEKLFF.